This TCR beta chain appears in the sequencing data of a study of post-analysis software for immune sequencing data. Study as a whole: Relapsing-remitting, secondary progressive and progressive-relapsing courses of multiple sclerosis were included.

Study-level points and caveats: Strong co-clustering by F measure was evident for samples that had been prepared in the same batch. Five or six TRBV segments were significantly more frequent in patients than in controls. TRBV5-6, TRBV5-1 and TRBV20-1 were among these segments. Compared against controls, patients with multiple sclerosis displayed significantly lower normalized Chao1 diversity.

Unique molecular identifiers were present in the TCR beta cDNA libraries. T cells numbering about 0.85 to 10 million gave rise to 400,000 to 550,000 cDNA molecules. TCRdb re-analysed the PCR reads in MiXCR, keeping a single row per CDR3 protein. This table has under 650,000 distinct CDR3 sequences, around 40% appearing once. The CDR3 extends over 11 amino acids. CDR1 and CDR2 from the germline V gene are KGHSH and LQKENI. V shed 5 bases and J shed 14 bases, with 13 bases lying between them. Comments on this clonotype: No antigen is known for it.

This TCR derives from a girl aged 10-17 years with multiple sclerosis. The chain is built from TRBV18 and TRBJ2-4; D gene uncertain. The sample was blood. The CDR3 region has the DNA TGTGCCAGCTCATTGGGCCTTGAAGAGTACTTC. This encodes CASSLGLEEYF.